This T cell receptor (beta chain) originates from a study of T cell responses to AZD1222 COVID-19 vaccine. Study summary: Recipients boosted at about 4 weeks or about 12 weeks are pooled. General study points: Most donors were white British, females outnumbered males, and clonal diversity was possibly underestimated. Close to half of spike-specific TCRs reportedly recognize unmutated variant regions.

Sequencing used immunoSEQ multiplex PCR; TCRdb keeps in-frame clones, though not all of them. The table lists 96,000 or so clones, about nine tenths of them singletons. The CDR3 is made up of 15 amino acids. CDR1 SGHTA and CDR2 FQGNSA come from the germline V gene. V shed 4 bases and J shed 4 bases, with 13 bases lying between them. Concerning this clone: Its antigen is still unknown.

The chain joins TRBV7-2 to TRBJ1-4; D unresolved. Sequenced here: peripheral blood, sampled on day 0 of AZD1222 vaccination. The sequence came from an adult in good health. This CDR3 reads CASSSSRALNEKLFF. The CDR3 DNA sequence: TGTGCCAGCAGCTCGAGCCGGGCCCTTAATGAAAAACTGTTTTTT.